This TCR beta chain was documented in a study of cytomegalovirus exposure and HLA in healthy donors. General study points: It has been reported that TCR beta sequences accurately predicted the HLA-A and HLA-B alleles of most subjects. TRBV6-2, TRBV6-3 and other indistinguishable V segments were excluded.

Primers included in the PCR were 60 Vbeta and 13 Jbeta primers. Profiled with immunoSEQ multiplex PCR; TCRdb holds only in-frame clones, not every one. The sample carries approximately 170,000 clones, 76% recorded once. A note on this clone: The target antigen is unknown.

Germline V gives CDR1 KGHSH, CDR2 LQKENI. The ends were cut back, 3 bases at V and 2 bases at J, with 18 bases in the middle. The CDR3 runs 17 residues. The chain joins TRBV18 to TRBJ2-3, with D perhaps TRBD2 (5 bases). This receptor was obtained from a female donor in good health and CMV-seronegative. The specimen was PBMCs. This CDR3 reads CASSPRGGVGTTDTQYF. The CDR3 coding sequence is TGTGCCAGCTCACCCCGGGGTGGGGTTGGCACCACAGATACGCAGTATTTT.